This passage covers 2 T cell receptor beta chains from one sample sequenced in a study of cytomegalovirus exposure and HLA in healthy donors. Researchers ran the PCR with 60 Vbeta and 13 Jbeta primers. Only in-frame clones appear in the TCRdb table, and some are missing; sequencing was by immunoSEQ multiplex PCR. The sample contains 200,000 or so clones, 82% of which appear only once. Material for sequencing was PBMCs. The receptors derive from a boy aged 2 to 9 in good health and CMV-seronegative.

V and J are TRBV5-1 and TRBJ1-2; D might be TRBD1 (6 bases). Trimming removed 0 bases at V and 2 bases at J, with 11 bases between. The germline gives CDR1 SGHRS, CDR2 YFSETQ. The CDR3 has 15 amino acids. For the CDR3, the DNA is TGCGCCAGCAGCTTGGGCCGCGGACAGAACTATGGCTACACCTTC. It specifies CASSLGRGQNYGYTF.

The chain has TRBV19 and TRBJ2-2; 8 nucleotides align to TRBD2. The CDR3 totals 15 residues. Germline V gene data show CDR1 as LNHDA and CDR2 as SQIVND (reference sequence). V lost 3 bases and J lost 5; bases outside the gene matches: 5. Here the CDR3 reads CASSIGRGGTGELFF. CDR3 nucleotide sequence: TGTGCCAGTAGTATCGGCCGGGGGGGAACCGGGGAGCTGTTTTTT.